The T cell receptor (beta chain) under discussion was sequenced for a study of T cell responses to AZD1222 COVID-19 vaccine. The CDR3 extends over 12 amino acids. Per germline, CDR1 MNHEY and CDR2 SVGAGI. V dropped 1 base and J dropped 4 bases, with 2 bases sitting between them. Some clones are missing from TCRdb's copy, which holds only in-frame ones; the method was immunoSEQ multiplex PCR. The profile shows about 120,000 clones, about 80% of them singletons. This specimen consisted of peripheral blood, obtained on day 0 of AZD1222 vaccination. The V and J genes are TRBV6-5 and TRBJ1-5; D is unresolved. The sequence was collected from an adult in good health. The CDR3 is CASSYLNQPQHF. The CDR3 nucleotides read TGTGCCAGCAGTTACTTGAATCAGCCCCAGCATTTT.